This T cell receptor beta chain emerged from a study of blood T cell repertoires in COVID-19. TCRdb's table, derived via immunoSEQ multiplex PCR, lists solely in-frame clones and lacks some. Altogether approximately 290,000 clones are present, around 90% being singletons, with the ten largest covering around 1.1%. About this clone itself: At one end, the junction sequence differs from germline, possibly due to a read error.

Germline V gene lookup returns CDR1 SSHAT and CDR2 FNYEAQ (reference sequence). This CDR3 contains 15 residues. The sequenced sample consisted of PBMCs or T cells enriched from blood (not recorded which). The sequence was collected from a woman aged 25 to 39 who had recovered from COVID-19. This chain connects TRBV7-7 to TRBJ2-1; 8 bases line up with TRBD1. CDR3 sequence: CASSSGQGSLNEQFF. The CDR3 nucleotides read TGTGCTAGCAGCTCAGGACAGGGTTCCCTCAATGAGCAGTTCTTC.